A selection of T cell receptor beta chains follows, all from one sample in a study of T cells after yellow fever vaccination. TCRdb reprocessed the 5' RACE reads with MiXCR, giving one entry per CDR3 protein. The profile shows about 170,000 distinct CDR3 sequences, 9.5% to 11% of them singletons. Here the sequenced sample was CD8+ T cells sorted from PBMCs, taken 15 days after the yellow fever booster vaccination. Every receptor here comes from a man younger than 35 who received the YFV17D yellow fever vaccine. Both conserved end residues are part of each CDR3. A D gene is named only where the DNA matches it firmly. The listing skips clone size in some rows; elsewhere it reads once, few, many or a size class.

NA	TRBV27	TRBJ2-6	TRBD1	TGTGCCAGCCACAAGGGACAGGGGGTGTCTGGGGCCAACGTCCTGACTTTC	CASHKGQGVSGANVLTF
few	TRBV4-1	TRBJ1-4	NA	TGCGCCAGCAGCCAGCTAGCCGGGGGAGAAACTGAAAAACTGTTTTTT	CASSQLAGGETEKLFF
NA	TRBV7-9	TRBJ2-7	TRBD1	TGTGCCAGCAGCCTGACTTCGGACAGGGACTACGAGCAGTACTTC	CASSLTSDRDYEQYF
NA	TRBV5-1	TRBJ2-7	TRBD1	TGCGCCAGCAGCGCTGGACAGGGCCCCTACGAGCAGTACTTC	CASSAGQGPYEQYF
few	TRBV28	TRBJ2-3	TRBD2	TGTGCCAGCAGTGAAACTAGCGGGGAATTTGGTACGCAGTATTTT	CASSETSGEFGTQYF
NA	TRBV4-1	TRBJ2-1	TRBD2	TGCGCCAGCAGCTCTCGGGGTAGCGGGGGCAACTACAATGAGCAGTTCTTC	CASSSRGSGGNYNEQFF
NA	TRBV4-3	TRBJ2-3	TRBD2	TGCGCCAGCAGCCAGGGTAGCGGGGGGGGGAGAGATACGCAGTATTTT	CASSQGSGGGRDTQYF
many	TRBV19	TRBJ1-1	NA	TGTGCCAGTAGTATAGAGGGGGGAAACTTGAACACTGAAGCTTTCTTT	CASSIEGGNLNTEAFF
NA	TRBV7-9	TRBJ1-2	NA	TGTGCCAGCAGCTTACCGGGGCCGGAGGCCTACACCTTC	CASSLPGPEAYTF
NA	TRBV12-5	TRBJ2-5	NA	TGTGCTAGTGGTTTGGTAATAAGGGGGCAAGAGACCCAGTACTTC	CASGLVIRGQETQYF
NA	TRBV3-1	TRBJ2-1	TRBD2	TGTGCCAGCAGCCAAGACGCGGGACTAGCGGGGTATTACAATGAGCAGTTCTTC	CASSQDAGLAGYYNEQFF
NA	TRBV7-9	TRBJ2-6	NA	TGTGCCAGCAGCGCTGTTAGCTCTGGGGCCAACGTCCTGACTTTC	CASSAVSSGANVLTF
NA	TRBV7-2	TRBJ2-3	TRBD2	TGTGCCAGCAGCCGGCGGGAGGGGGGGACAGATACGCAGTATTTT	CASSRREGGTDTQYF
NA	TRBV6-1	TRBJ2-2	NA	TGTGCCAGCGGGGGGTCAGTCGAAAACACCGGGGAGCTGTTTTTT	CASGGSVENTGELFF
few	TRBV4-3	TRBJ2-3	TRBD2	TGCGCCAGCAGCCAAGAGACAGCGGGGGCCGGAGATACGCAGTATTTT	CASSQETAGAGDTQYF
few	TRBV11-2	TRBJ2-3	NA	TGTGCCAGCAGCCCGGATCCCGAGGCGCAGTATTTT	CASSPDPEAQYF
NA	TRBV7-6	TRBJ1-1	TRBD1	TGTGCCAGCAGCGTGGGACAGGGGTTTGGCACTGAAGCTTTCTTT	CASSVGQGFGTEAFF
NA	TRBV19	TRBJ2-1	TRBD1	TGTGCCAGTAGTATAGATCGTAGTTGGGACAGAACATACAATGAGCAGTTCTTC	CASSIDRSWDRTYNEQFF
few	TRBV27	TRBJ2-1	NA	TGTGCCAGCTCTAAGGCCGGGACTCGCCACAATGAGCAGTTCTTC	CASSKAGTRHNEQFF
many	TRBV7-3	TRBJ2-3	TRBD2	TGTGCCAGCAGCGCGAAGACTAGCGGGGCGGATACGCAGTATTTT	CASSAKTSGADTQYF
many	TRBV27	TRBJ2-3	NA	TGTGCCAGCAGTTTAGTTGGCCTAGCAACCGATACGCAGTATTTT	CASSLVGLATDTQYF
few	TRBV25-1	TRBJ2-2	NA	TGTGCCAGCAGTGTCTCGGGCCTCACCGGGGAGCTGTTTTTT	CASSVSGLTGELFF
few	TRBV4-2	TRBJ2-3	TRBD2	TGTGCCAGCAGCCAAGGACTAGCGGGGGGCCCCACAGATACGCAGTATTTT	CASSQGLAGGPTDTQYF
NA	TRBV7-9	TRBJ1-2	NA	TGTGCCAGCAGCTCCCTGCTGGGCTACACCTTC	CASSSLLGYTF
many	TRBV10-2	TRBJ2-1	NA	TGCGCCAGCGCAGGGACTCCCCAAATCTTC	CASAGTPQIF
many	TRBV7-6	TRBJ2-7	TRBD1	TGTGCCAGCAGCTTGGGGACAGTATACGAGCAGTACTTC	CASSLGTVYEQYF
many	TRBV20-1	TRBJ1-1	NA	TGCAGTGCTAGGTTCGCAGGGAATGCTGAAGCTTTCTTT	CSARFAGNAEAFF
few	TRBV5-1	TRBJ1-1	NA	TGCGCCAGCAGACAGGGTACCACTGAAGCTTTCTTT	CASRQGTTEAFF
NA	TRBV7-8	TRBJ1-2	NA	TGTGCCAGCAGCTTAGAGGGATCTCCCTATGGCTACACCTTC	CASSLEGSPYGYTF
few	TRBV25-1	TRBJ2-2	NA	TGTGCCAGCAGTGAAAGAGGGGAGCTGTTTTTT	CASSERGELFF